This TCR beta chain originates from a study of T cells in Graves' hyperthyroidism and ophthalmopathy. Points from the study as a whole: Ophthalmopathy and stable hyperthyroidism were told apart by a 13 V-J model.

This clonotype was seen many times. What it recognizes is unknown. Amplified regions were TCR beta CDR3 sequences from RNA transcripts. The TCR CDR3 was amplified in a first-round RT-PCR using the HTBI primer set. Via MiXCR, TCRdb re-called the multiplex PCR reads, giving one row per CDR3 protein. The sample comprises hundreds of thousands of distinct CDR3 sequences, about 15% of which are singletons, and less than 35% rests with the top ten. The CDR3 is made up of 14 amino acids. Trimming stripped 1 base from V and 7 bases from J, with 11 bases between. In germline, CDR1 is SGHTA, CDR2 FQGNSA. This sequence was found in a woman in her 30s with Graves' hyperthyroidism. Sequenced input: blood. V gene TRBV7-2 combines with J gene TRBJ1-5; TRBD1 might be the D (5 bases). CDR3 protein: CASSLVRDVQPQHF. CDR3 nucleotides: TGTGCCAGCAGCTTAGTGAGGGACGTCCAGCCCCAGCATTTT.